A single sample gave rise to the 32 T cell receptor beta chains below, sequenced in a study of blood T cell repertoires in COVID-19. Sequencing was performed with immunoSEQ multiplex PCR; in TCRdb, only in-frame clones are kept and a portion is missing. The sample has about 110,000 clones, more than 70% seen once. Sequenced: peripheral blood. The receptors shown here come from a woman aged 50 to 60 with acute or convalescent COVID-19.

The chain combines TRBV28 with TRBJ2-7; the match to TRBD1 covers 9 bases. CDR1 MDHEN and CDR2 SYDVKM come from the germline V gene. The V segment lost 6 bases and the J segment 4 bases; nucleotides outside the gene matches: 7. This CDR3 is built from 14 residues. CDR3 amino acids: CASRQGAKLYEQYF. In DNA, the CDR3 is TGTGCCAGCAGACAGGGGGCGAAACTTTACGAGCAGTACTTC.

The chain couples TRBV5-1 to TRBJ2-7; a weak D match, TRBD1 (6 bases). The CDR3 has 16 amino acids. The ends were cut back, 4 bases at V and 3 bases at J, with 20 bases in the middle. Germline V gene sequence: CDR1 SGHRS, CDR2 YFSETQ. The DNA of the CDR3 is TGCGCCAGCAGCCCATCCCCAGGACAGCATTTCTACGAGCAGTACTTC. Translated: CASSPSPGQHFYEQYF.

This sequence joins TRBV3-1 (or the pseudogene TRBV3-2) and TRBJ1-2; maybe TRBD1 (5 bases). The germline V gene has CDR1 LGHDT and CDR2 YNNKEL (reference sequence). The CDR3 has 15 residues. V lost 4 bases and J lost 1, with 13 bases in between. The CDR3, as DNA: TGTGCCAGCAGCCGGATGGACACTATTAACTATGGCTACACCTTC. Translation: CASSRMDTINYGYTF.

This clone turned up a few times. This chain links TRBV5-8 with TRBJ2-3; 14 nucleotides agree with TRBD2. Germline V lookup: CDR1 SGHTS, CDR2 YDEGEE. The CDR3 is 16 amino acids. V dropped 4 bases and J dropped 4; count of bases not matched to a gene: 5. The CDR3 nucleotides are TGTGCCAGCAGCCTTGGACTAGCGGGAGGATCAGATACGCAGTATTTT. This sequence encodes CASSLGLAGGSDTQYF.

The chain has TRBV7-9 and TRBJ2-1, with TRBD2 identical over 11 bases. This CDR3 contains 15 residues. V shed 5 bases, J shed 4 bases, and the junction held 4 bases outside the gene matches. CDR1 SEHNR and CDR2 FQNEAQ come from the germline V gene (reference sequence). This CDR3 is CASSILAGAYNEQFF. The CDR3 region has the DNA TGTGCCAGCAGCATACTAGCGGGAGCGTACAATGAGCAGTTCTTC.

This chain links TRBV24-1 with TRBJ2-5; no firm D call. Germline CDR1 is KGHDR and CDR2 is SFDVKD. The CDR3 is 13 amino acids. The V and J ends lost 4 bases and 6 bases respectively, with 11 bases between them. CDR3 protein: CATSDPVAKTQYF. The CDR3 DNA sequence: TGTGCCACCAGTGACCCGGTTGCGAAGACCCAGTACTTC.

The V and J genes are TRBV7-9 and TRBJ2-1, with a tentative D call TRBD1 (5 bases). Per germline, CDR1 SEHNR and CDR2 FQNEAQ (reference sequence). The germline V and J ends were trimmed by 4 bases and 0 bases, with 13 bases remaining between them. The CDR3 has 16 residues. CDR3 amino acids: CASSYTGPSSYNEQFF. In DNA form, the CDR3 reads TGTGCCAGCAGCTACACAGGTCCTAGCTCCTACAATGAGCAGTTCTTC.

The chain has TRBV6-6 and TRBJ2-1, with TRBD2 matching over 9 bases. Germline CDR1 is MNHNY and CDR2 is SVGAGI (reference sequence). The CDR3 is made up of 17 amino acids. V gave up 5 bases and J gave up 9 bases; unmatched junction bases: 17. The CDR3 DNA reads TGTGCCAGCAGTCAATACCTAGAACTAGCGGGTCCGGGTGAGCAGTTCTTC. This codes for CASSQYLELAGPGEQFF.

The rearrangement joins TRBV25-1 to TRBJ1-4; D remains unclear. The length of the CDR3 is 13 residues. Germline V lookup: CDR1 MGHDK, CDR2 SYGVNS. The ends were cut back, 11 bases at V and 4 bases at J, with 14 bases in the middle. CDR3 in DNA: TGTGCCTGCGCAAGAGGGAGTAATGAAAAACTGTTTTTT. Translating gives CACARGSNEKLFF.

The chain combines TRBV24-1 with TRBJ2-2; D may be TRBD1 (5 bases). The CDR3 is 15 residues long. Germline values: CDR1 KGHDR, CDR2 SFDVKD. V lost 4 bases, J lost 3 bases, and 11 bases lay in between. The CDR3 nucleotides read TGTGCCACCAGTGACTTGCAGGGCTACACCGGGGAGCTGTTTTTT. Amino acid sequence: CATSDLQGYTGELFF.

This rearrangement joins TRBV7-8 to TRBJ1-5; D possibly corresponds to TRBD1 (6 bases). CDR1 and CDR2 (germline): SGHVS, FQNEAQ. Trimming left V 5 bases short and J 7 bases short, with 15 bases between. The CDR3 extends over 14 amino acids. The CDR3 nucleotides read TGTGCCAGCAGCCCAGGAGGGGGGGAGCAGCCCCAGCATTTT. The encoded protein is CASSPGGGEQPQHF.

V is TRBV24-1 and J is TRBJ1-2; the D is unclear. Germline V gene lookup returns CDR1 KGHDR and CDR2 SFDVKD. The V gene lost 6 bases and the J gene lost 8 bases, with 12 bases spanning the gap. CDR3 size: 12 residues. CDR3 nucleotides: TGTGCCACCAGTCATGAGGATAGGGGCTACACCTTC. This codes for CATSHEDRGYTF.

V is TRBV5-1 and J is TRBJ2-1; tentatively, D is TRBD2 (5 bases). Looked up from germline, CDR1 is SGHRS and CDR2 is YFSETQ. Deletions cut 1 base from V and 7 bases from J, with 12 bases between. This CDR3 is 14 amino acids long. The CDR3 reads CASSLRAGGNEQFF. The CDR3 nucleotides are TGCGCCAGCAGCTTGAGGGCAGGAGGAAATGAGCAGTTCTTC.

This clone was recorded a few times. The V gene is TRBV3-1 (or the pseudogene TRBV3-2), the J gene TRBJ1-5; no reliable D call. Germline V gene sequence: CDR1 LGHDT, CDR2 YNNKEL (reference sequence). CDR3 length: 13 amino acids. V was pared by 4 bases and J by 2 bases, with 6 bases between. The CDR3 reads CASSRAGNQPQHF. For the CDR3, the DNA is TGTGCCAGCAGCCGTGCGGGCAATCAGCCCCAGCATTTT.

The chain has TRBV5-5 and TRBJ1-2; tentatively, D is TRBD1 (5 bases). The germline V gene has CDR1 SGHKS and CDR2 YYEKEE (reference sequence). With 2 bases removed from V and 8 bases from J, the gap between germline ends came to 10 bases. The CDR3 has 12 residues. The CDR3 region is CASSFGGGGYTF. In DNA form, the CDR3 reads TGTGCCAGCAGCTTCGGCGGGGGAGGCTACACCTTC.

The chain is built from TRBV5-1 and TRBJ2-1; D is ambiguous. Trimming left V 0 bases short and J 5 bases short, with 6 bases between. Germline loops: CDR1 SGHRS, CDR2 YFSETQ. The CDR3 loop spans 13 amino acids. The DNA of the CDR3 is TGCGCCAGCAGCTTGGGAGTTGACAATGAGCAGTTCTTC. Translating gives CASSLGVDNEQFF.

The rearrangement joins TRBV6-1 to TRBJ2-2; 8 nucleotides match TRBD2. V was clipped by 3 bases and J by 5 bases; unmatched bases: 11. Germline values: CDR1 MNHNS, CDR2 SASEGT. This CDR3 has 17 amino acids. CDR3 in DNA: TGTGCCAGCAGTGACCGGGAGGGCCGGAGAGTTACCGGGGAGCTGTTTTTT. Translated: CASSDREGRRVTGELFF.

The chain combines TRBV27 with TRBJ1-1, with D unclear. The V and J ends lost 2 bases and 5 bases respectively, with 9 bases between them. Per the germline V gene, CDR1 is MNHEY and CDR2 is SMNVEV (reference sequence). The CDR3 has 13 residues. CDR3 loop: CASSLTGGTEAFF. DNA for the CDR3: TGTGCCAGCAGTTTAACGGGTGGGACTGAAGCTTTCTTT.

This chain connects TRBV10-3 to TRBJ1-1; the D is unclear. Germline V gives CDR1 ENHRY, CDR2 SYGVKD. CDR3 length: 13 amino acids. Trimming left V 7 bases short and J 7 bases short, with 16 bases between. CDR3 region: CAITPGGPGEAFF. CDR3 coding DNA: TGTGCCATCACCCCGGGAGGCCCCGGTGAAGCTTTCTTT.

The chain carries TRBV5-1 and TRBJ1-4; D is unclear. V lost 0 bases and J lost 3, with 9 bases in between. CDR1 and CDR2 from the germline V gene are SGHRS and YFSETQ. This CDR3 spans 15 amino acids. CDR3 DNA sequence: TGCGCCAGCAGCTTGGGCTTTCAGTCTAATGAAAAACTGTTTTTT. It yields the protein CASSLGFQSNEKLFF.

V and J are TRBV7-7 and TRBJ2-7; 10 bases are shared with TRBD1. The CDR3 spans 15 residues. V trimming: 5 bases; J trimming: 5 bases; junction bases outside the gene matches: 9. Per the germline V gene, CDR1 is SSHAT and CDR2 is FNYEAQ (reference sequence). The CDR3 DNA is TGTGCCAGCAGCCCCGGGACAGGGGTAGTCGACGAGCAGTACTTC. Protein sequence: CASSPGTGVVDEQYF.

V gene TRBV11-2 combines with J gene TRBJ1-1, with TRBD1 identical over 9 bases. CDR3 length equals 13 residues. Germline values: CDR1 SGHAT, CDR2 FQNNGV. Germline trimming cut 6 bases from V and 11 bases from J; bases unmatched to any gene: 10. The CDR3 spells CASRRQGDLRAFF. CDR3 nucleotides: TGTGCCAGCAGAAGACAGGGGGATCTGCGCGCTTTCTTT. Looking up the rest from reference TRBV11-2 and TRBJ1-1 gives the full variable domain: EAGVAQSPRYKIIEKRQSVAFWCNPISGHATLYWYQQILGQGPKLLIQFQNNGVVDDSQLPKDRFSAERLKGVDSTLKIQPAKLEDSAVYLCASRRQGDLRAFFGQGTRLTVV.

V is TRBV24-1 and J is TRBJ2-3; D uncertain. Trimming took 7 bases from V and 0 from J, leaving 7 bases between them. Germline V CDR1 and CDR2: KGHDR, SFDVKD. This CDR3 is built from 13 residues. Here the CDR3 DNA reads TGTGCCACCAGGAGAGGAAGCACAGATACGCAGTATTTT. Translation: CATRRGSTDTQYF.

The CDR3 region is CSAAQGSGDTQYF. The CDR3 DNA is TGCAGCGCCGCCCAGGGTTCTGGAGATACGCAGTATTTT. The rearrangement joins TRBV29-1 to TRBJ2-3; D possibly corresponds to TRBD1 (5 bases). The V end lost 7 bases, the J end lost 5 bases, and 16 bases lay between the germline ends. Germline-derived CDR1 and CDR2 are SQVTM and ANQGSEA. CDR3 length: 13 residues.

The genes are TRBV11-3 and TRBJ2-1; 9 nucleotides agree with TRBD2. This CDR3 spans 15 amino acids. V shed 0 bases and J 7 bases; nucleotides not matched to a gene: 4. Germline CDR1 is SGHNT and CDR2 is YENEEA. Here the CDR3 DNA reads TGTGCCAGCAGCTTAGAGGGCGGGAGGGATAATGAGCAGTTCTTC. Protein: CASSLEGGRDNEQFF.

The chain is built from TRBV30 and TRBJ1-4; tentative D call: TRBD1 (6 bases). The germline V and J ends were trimmed by 8 bases and 10 bases, with 20 bases remaining between them. Germline CDR1 reads GTSNPN; CDR2 reads SVGIG (reference sequence). The CDR3 spans 13 residues. The CDR3 DNA reads as TGTGCCAGCCCGGGACAATTGAAGGGAAAACTGTTTTTT. Its translation is CASPGQLKGKLFF.

V and J are TRBV3-1 (or the pseudogene TRBV3-2) and TRBJ2-1, with D unclear. V lost 4 bases and J 2 bases, leaving 9 bases between the germline ends. Germline CDR1 LGHDT, CDR2 YNNKEL (reference sequence). CDR3 size: 14 residues. The CDR3 spells CASSPTRTYNEQFF. The CDR3 DNA reads as TGTGCCAGCAGCCCGACACGGACCTACAATGAGCAGTTCTTC.

V gene TRBV14 combines with J gene TRBJ1-1; the D gene is possibly TRBD1 (5 bases). CDR1 is SGHDN, CDR2 FVKESK, per germline. This CDR3 region has 14 residues. The germline V and J ends were trimmed by 1 base and 4 bases, with 10 bases remaining between them. CDR3 nucleotide sequence: TGTGCCAGCAGCCAAGTTAGGGGTAGCACTGAAGCTTTCTTT. It specifies CASSQVRGSTEAFF.

The chain uses TRBV6-5 and TRBJ1-4; TRBD1 agrees at 10 bases. Germline CDR1 MNHEY, CDR2 SVGAGI. Germline trimming cut 8 bases from V and 5 bases from J; bases unmatched to any gene: 5. The CDR3 spans 14 residues. CDR3 DNA: TGTGCCAGCTCGATGGACAGGGGGAATGAAAAACTGTTTTTT. This codes for CASSMDRGNEKLFF.

The J gene is TRBJ1-2, the V gene TRBV18; no definite D call. The CDR3 totals 15 residues. CDR1 and CDR2 (germline): KGHSH, LQKENI. V was cut by 3 bases and J by 8 bases, with 19 bases left in between. The CDR3 coding sequence is TGTGCCAGCTCACCGACTACAGCCACGGCGGGCGGCTACACCTTC. Translating gives CASSPTTATAGGYTF.

The chain recombines TRBV28 with TRBJ2-5, with 8 bases matching TRBD2. The V gene end was trimmed by 7 bases and the J gene end by 5 bases; junction bases not matched to a gene: 3. The CDR3 consists of 12 residues. The V gene's germline CDR1 is MDHEN and CDR2 SYDVKM. The CDR3 protein is CASNTGGETQYF. CDR3 sequence (DNA): TGTGCCAGCAACACGGGGGGGGAGACCCAGTACTTC.

The genes are TRBV7-2 and TRBJ2-5; TRBD2 is a possible D gene (5 bases). The CDR3 is 15 residues long. Per germline, CDR1 SGHTA and CDR2 FQGNSA. Between the trimmed V and J ends, which lost 5 bases and 5 bases, there was a span of 18 bases. CDR3 in amino acids: CASSPPGLSSETQYF. In DNA form, the CDR3 reads TGTGCCAGCAGCCCCCCCGGACTCTCCTCGGAGACCCAGTACTTC.